This TCR beta chain was documented in a study of T cell repertoires in cytomegalovirus infection. Study observations and caveats: HLA-C-restricted, CMV-specific TCR beta clonotypes were dominant ex vivo. CMV carriers having the relevant HLA were flagged by cumulative public TCR beta family frequency.

This clonotype showed up many times. The antigen is undetermined. Germline-derived CDR1 and CDR2 are SGHTA and FQGNSA. The CDR3 is 14 residues long. The germline V and J ends were trimmed by 1 base and 2 bases, with 9 bases remaining between them. One entry per CDR3 protein results from TCRdb running MiXCR on the reads. Among tens of thousands of distinct CDR3 sequences, just under 4% were seen once, and the ten largest hold around a fifth. The source of this sequence is a human donor in good health (CMV status not recorded). Some clones in this sample may be carry-over from other donors' samples. The gene calls are TRBV7-2 and TRBJ2-7, with D possibly TRBD1 on 5 matching bases. Sequencing used PBMCs. The CDR3 DNA follows: TGTGCCAGCAGCTTAGTTCCAGGGCCCTACGAGCAGTACTTC. As protein: CASSLVPGPYEQYF.